The entry below gives a single T cell receptor (beta chain) sequence along with its context. The antigen this receptor binds is unknown. There are no base qualities to consult, and no much larger clone falls within one base. This specimen comes from a study of T cell repertoires in cytomegalovirus infection (dated 2019 in TCRdb). Background on the whole study: Because public TCR beta signatures pointed to carriage of CMV infection together with the matching HLA type, the HLA type of each donor mattered for the analysis. The investigation overall reported the following: The ex vivo response was dominated by HLA-C-restricted CMV-specific TCR beta clonotypes, which also provided the single most frequent clonotype in two of eight donors. Cumulative frequency of public TCR beta family members discriminated carriers of CMV infection plus the relevant HLA type in this cohort and an independent approximately 370-donor cohort.

The sequencer was an Illumina HiSeq 1500. TCRdb passed the public sequencing reads through fastp at Q25 and MiXCR, retaining productive beta sequences. Identical CDR3 proteins give one entry, which carries the most common genes and DNA. Present in this sample are about 180,000 distinct CDR3 sequences, 13% to 15% of which were seen just once. Of the sample, 27% is held by the ten largest clones. There are 16 amino acids in the CDR3, from cysteine to phenylalanine inclusive. The only DNA kept is the CDR3, 48 bases in frame from the first base. Trimming leaves V shorter by 0 bases and J shorter by 2 bases, with the junction holding 4 bases beyond the gene matches. The germline V gene supplies CDR1 SGHAT and CDR2 FQNNGV.

The specimen was PBMCs. The TCR originated in a human donor in good health (CMV status not recorded). Some clones in this sample may be carry-over from other donors' samples. The sequence joins TRBV11-2 to TRBJ2-3; 8 nucleotides in the junction match TRBD1. The CDR3 region reads CASSLDNRGNTDTQYF. The nucleotide sequence reads TGTGCCAGCAGCTTAGACAACAGGGGGAACACAGATACGCAGTATTTT.